This T cell receptor beta chain was recorded in a study of blood T cell repertoires in COVID-19. TCRdb keeps only in-frame clones here, not all; method: immunoSEQ multiplex PCR. The sample records about 140,000 clones, about four fifths being singletons. Recruits, aged roughly 18 to 89 years, lived in 24 US areas. Exposed study participants had met a COVID-19 case within 2 weeks before entry. The clonotype comes from a woman under 30 who had been exposed to COVID-19. Sequenced input: PBMCs or T cells enriched from blood (not recorded which).

The CDR3 region has the DNA TGCGCCAGCAGCCAACAGGGAACCGGGGAGCTGTTTTTT. Its protein is CASSQQGTGELFF. The chain uses TRBV5-1 and TRBJ2-2, with D maybe TRBD1 (6 bases). CDR3 size: 13 residues. V was clipped by 4 bases and J by 5 bases, with 9 bases between them. The germline V gene has CDR1 SGHRS and CDR2 YFSETQ.